This T cell receptor beta chain was identified during a study of cytomegalovirus exposure and HLA in healthy donors. The PCR made use of 60 Vbeta and 13 Jbeta primers. Sequenced by immunoSEQ multiplex PCR; TCRdb stores in-frame clones only, minus some. The sample holds about 100,000 clones, around 80% seen once. This clone was counted a few times. What it recognizes is unknown. The donors (healthy individuals) were bone marrow donors. V gave up 3 bases and J gave up 2 bases, with 7 bases separating them. Germline CDR1 and CDR2: LNHDA and SQIVND (reference sequence). The CDR3 spans 13 residues. Study-wide findings and caveats: Most sequenced TCRs were rare (though some public TCRs occurred in many donors). In a later analysis, V- and J-gene trimming of beta chains associated with a DCLRE1C missense variant, replicated independently. Productive status was seen about 87% or about 30% of the time for most TCR beta V segments in an earlier analysis.

The clonotype was recovered from a woman aged 40 to 50 in good health and CMV-seronegative. Sequencing was performed on PBMCs. The chain recombines TRBV19 with TRBJ2-5, with TRBD2 as a possible D gene (5 bases). The CDR3 loop reads CASSMSGQETQYF. CDR3 nucleotide sequence: TGTGCCAGTAGTATGTCGGGGCAAGAGACCCAGTACTTC.